The rows below give T cell receptor beta chains drawn from one sample of a study of metastatic and nonmetastatic thyroid tumors. MiXCR reprocessed the PCR reads for TCRdb. The sample carries some 8,800 clones, around 40% recorded once. Source material: tumor tissue. All receptors come from a male donor with papillary thyroid cancer or a benign thyroid nodule (not recorded which). Some clones in this sample may be carry-over from other donors' samples. The CDR3 runs from the conserved cysteine through the conserved F or W. The D gene is left open where the match is weak. Size is stated for part of the rows, as once, few or many counts, or as a class when the clone is expanded.

>TRBV20-1|TRBJ2-7|.|.
TGCAGTGCTAGAGATCGGGGAAATCCAGGGTACGAGCAGTACTTC
CSARDRGNPGYEQYF
>TRBV30|TRBJ2-7|TRBD2|few
TGTGCCTGGAGCTCGGGGGGGCTTGGCGAGCAGTACTTC
CAWSSGGLGEQYF
>TRBV24-1|TRBJ2-2|.|.
TGTGCCACGGAGAACAGGAACACCGGGGAGCTGTTTTTT
CATENRNTGELFF
>TRBV6-5|TRBJ2-7|TRBD1|few
TGTGCCAGCAGTTACACGGACAGGGTTTACGAGCAGTACTTC
CASSYTDRVYEQYF
>TRBV19|TRBJ2-1|.|.
TGTGCCAGTAGTATGGAGGGGTTGTCGGGTGAGCAGTTCTTC
CASSMEGLSGEQFF
>TRBV6-4|TRBJ2-6|.|.
TGTGCCAGCAGTGTGGGTAGCTCTGGGGCCAACGTCCTGACTTTC
CASSVGSSGANVLTF
>TRBV6-1|TRBJ2-5|TRBD2|few
TGTGCCAGCAATCTCATAGCGGGGGGGCAGGAGACCCAGTACTTC
CASNLIAGGQETQYF
>TRBV12-3/TRBV12-4|TRBJ2-4|TRBD2|many
TGTGCCAGCAGTTTACTATGGGGGGGGGTCAAAAACATTCAGTACTTC
CASSLLWGGVKNIQYF
>TRBV20-1|TRBJ2-7|.|.
TGCAGTGCTCCTCGCCCGGACAGTGACTACGAGCAGTACTTC
CSAPRPDSDYEQYF
>TRBV5-4|TRBJ2-7|TRBD1|.
TGTGCCAGCAGCGTCCGGGACAGGGATATTTACGAGCAGTACTTC
CASSVRDRDIYEQYF
>TRBV2|TRBJ2-3|TRBD1|few
TGTGCCAGGGGGGAACAGGGGGCTTCGGATACGCAGTATTTT
CARGEQGASDTQYF
>TRBV4-1|TRBJ2-3|.|.
TGCGCCAGCAGGGTCGAGGGAACGCAGTATTTT
CASRVEGTQYF
>TRBV6-1|TRBJ2-1|.|few
TGTGCCAGCAGTTCCGACTCTCGCTCCTACAATGAGCAGTTCTTC
CASSSDSRSYNEQFF
>TRBV6-1|TRBJ2-7|TRBD1|few
TGTGCCAGCAGCCGGGACAGGGTGAACGAGCAGTACTTC
CASSRDRVNEQYF
>TRBV6-2/TRBV6-3|TRBJ1-1|.|.
TGTGCCAGCAGCCCGACAGAGGTAGGCGTTCGAGCTTTCTTT
CASSPTEVGVRAFF
>TRBV20-1|TRBJ1-5|.|.
TGCAGTGCTAGAGATTTGGGCCAGCCCCAGCATTTT
CSARDLGQPQHF
>TRBV5-4|TRBJ1-3|.|.
TGTGCCAGCAGCTTGGGACAGGCGAACACCATATATTTT
CASSLGQANTIYF
>TRBV11-2|TRBJ2-6|TRBD1|.
TGTGCCAGCAGCTTATGGGACAGGGGTGTCGCTGGGGCCAACGTCCTGACTTTC
CASSLWDRGVAGANVLTF
>TRBV4-1|TRBJ2-7|.|once
TGCGCCAGCAGCCCCGGCTGGGGCTCTAGCTCCTACGAGCAGTACTTC
CASSPGWGSSSYEQYF
>TRBV27|TRBJ2-1|.|few
TGTGCCAGCAGTTTAGGGCTACCCTACAATGAGCAGTTCTTC
CASSLGLPYNEQFF
>TRBV3-1|TRBJ2-1|.|once
TGTGCCAGCAGCCAAAGAGGACGGGAAAACAATGAGCAGTTCTTC
CASSQRGRENNEQFF
>TRBV5-1|TRBJ2-1|TRBD2|.
TGCGCCAGCAGCTTGGCCAGGCTAGCGGGAGCAACTGAGCAGTTCTTC
CASSLARLAGATEQFF
>TRBV20-1|TRBJ2-3|.|.
TGCAGTGCGAACTATATTGGGGAAATGACAGATACGCAGTATTTT
CSANYIGEMTDTQYF
>TRBV6-1|TRBJ1-2|.|medium-sized
TGTGCCAGCAGTGGATCTGGACATTTTAACTATGGCTACACCTTC
CASSGSGHFNYGYTF
>TRBV6-1|TRBJ2-7|.|.
TGTGCCAGCACACCAACGACAGGTTTACCCTACGAGCAGTACTTC
CASTPTTGLPYEQYF
>TRBV27|TRBJ1-5|.|few
TGTGCCAGCGGATCAGGTTCGGGTTGGCAGCCCCAGCATTTT
CASGSGSGWQPQHF
>TRBV28|TRBJ2-7|TRBD2|few
TGTGCCAGCAGTTCCGGGACTAGCGGGTTCTACGAGCAGTACTTC
CASSSGTSGFYEQYF
>TRBV2|TRBJ2-7|.|few
TGTGCCAGCAGTGAATGGGGTCAGACCTACGAGCAGTACTTC
CASSEWGQTYEQYF
>TRBV30|TRBJ2-3|.|.
TGTGCCTGCGGACCGGGACTTTCGTCGGATACGCAGTATTTT
CACGPGLSSDTQYF